Described below is a single T cell receptor (beta chain) sequence and its context. The source of the sample is a study of blood T cell repertoires in COVID-19. Study context: PBMCs, B-cell-depleted T cells, or T cells provided the cDNA or gDNA that made up the material.

Original processing methods: Quantification of nucleated cells was approximated via reference gene primer amplification. Using immunoSEQ multiplex PCR, the repertoire was profiled, and TCRdb retains in-frame clones only, with some absent. V, J and clone size were drawn from that table, and D and trimming were deduced from the DNA. The sample shows approximately 74,000 clones, 75% to 85% of them seen only once. The sequenced sample consisted of peripheral blood. The receptor comes from a human donor in a cohort sampled during active COVID-19.

The CDR3 loop is CASKQSYEQYF. The CDR3, as DNA: TGTGCCAGCAAACAGTCCTACGAGCAGTACTTC. V gene TRBV6-5 combines with J gene TRBJ2-7; D ambiguous. The germline V gene has CDR1 MNHEY and CDR2 SVGAGI. CDR3 length: 11 residues. The ends were cut back, 7 bases at V and 1 base at J, with 5 bases in the middle.